This TCR beta chain was captured by sequencing in a study of identical twins. As regards this clonotype: Its antigen remains unidentified.

Per germline, CDR1 SGHRS and CDR2 YFSETQ. V lost 5 bases, J lost 5 bases, and 9 bases lay in between. CDR3 length equals 12 residues. TCRdb processed the 5' RACE reads anew with MiXCR; each CDR3 protein has one entry. The data hold approximately 410,000 distinct CDR3 sequences, with less than 20% observed a single time. General study findings and limits: Beta clonotypes that were abundant in cord blood contained fewer insertions, a pattern absent from memory repertoires. Twins' surplus sharing was weaker for beta out-of-frame sequences.

This TCR came from a man aged 45-60 years in good health. The V and J genes are TRBV5-1 and TRBJ2-3; D is unclear. Source material: naive T cells sorted from blood. In DNA, the CDR3 is TGCGCCAGCAGACATCTGGGAGATACGCAGTATTTT. Protein product: CASRHLGDTQYF.